This TCR beta chain stems from a study of T cell repertoires in cytomegalovirus infection. Study context: Public TCR beta signatures provided an indication of both CMV infection and a matching HLA type. Study-level points and caveats: HLA-C-restricted, CMV-specific TCR beta clonotypes were dominant ex vivo. Identification of carriers of CMV plus the relevant HLA was achieved through cumulative public TCR beta family frequency.

At least ten counts were recorded for this clonotype. The antigen remains undetermined. V was shortened by 4 bases and J by 1 base, with 7 bases between the two germline ends. The CDR3 extends over 12 amino acids. Per germline, CDR1 SQVTM and CDR2 ANQGSEA. TCRdb re-called the reads with MiXCR, one entry per CDR3 protein. The sample carries around 550,000 distinct CDR3 sequences, less than 30% recorded once. Sequencing used PBMCs. The TCR was taken from a human donor in good health (CMV status not recorded). Some clones in this sample may be carry-over from other donors' samples. The chain joins TRBV29-1 to TRBJ2-5; D may be TRBD2 (5 bases). The CDR3 sequence is CSVGSGQETQYF. DNA of the CDR3: TGCAGCGTTGGGAGCGGCCAAGAGACCCAGTACTTC.